This TCR beta chain was sequenced for a study of T cells in Graves' hyperthyroidism and ophthalmopathy. Ten or more counts support this clonotype. It was uncontrolled infection, other autoimmune disease, pregnancy or lactation that excluded patients. It was RNA transcripts that yielded the amplified TCR beta CDR3 regions. First-round RT-PCR targeting the TCR CDR3 was performed with the HTBI primer set. TCRdb re-derived calls from the multiplex PCR reads in MiXCR, one entry per CDR3 protein. This sample carries fewer than 110,000 distinct CDR3 sequences, around a sixth of them seen once, and the ten largest clones take around 44%. The source material was blood. This receptor was obtained from a woman aged 45-60 years with Graves' hyperthyroidism.

CDR3: CASTGPAGELFF. The CDR3 DNA is TGTGCCAGCACCGGGCCTGCGGGGGAGCTGTTTTTT. This rearrangement joins TRBV6-1 to TRBJ2-2; D gene unclear. Germline CDR1 MNHNS, CDR2 SASEGT. Trimming left V 7 bases short and J 8 bases short, with 11 bases between. The length of the CDR3 is 12 residues.